One sample yielded the 2 T cell receptor beta chains listed below, sequenced in a study of T-cell memory formation after mild COVID-19. TCRdb re-derived calls from the 5' RACE reads in MiXCR, one entry per CDR3 protein. The sample consists of under 300,000 distinct CDR3 sequences, over 7% of them appearing once. The sequenced sample was PBMCs or a T cell subset sorted from them (not recorded which). Receptors were obtained from a man younger than 30 who had mild COVID-19 (a few samples of this study predate the infection). Cell type and time point are not known.

This clonotype was counted a few times. This chain links TRBV4-3 with TRBJ1-3, with 7 bases lining up with TRBD1. Germline CDR1 LGHNA, CDR2 YSLEER. J was trimmed by 2 bases and V by 0 bases; bases with no gene match: 4. The CDR3 extends over 16 amino acids. For the CDR3, the DNA is TGCGCCAGCAGCCAAGAAAAAACAGGGGCTGGAAACACCATATATTTT. This encodes CASSQEKTGAGNTIYF.

This clonotype was counted at least ten times. The chain combines TRBV27 with TRBJ1-3; TRBD1 matches at 8 bases. CDR3 size: 15 residues. V lost 6 bases and J lost 1; bases outside the gene matches: 5. Germline assignment: CDR1 MNHEY and CDR2 SMNVEV (reference sequence). The CDR3 sequence: CASSLTGASGNTIYF. The CDR3 region has the DNA TGTGCCAGCAGCCTGACAGGGGCGTCTGGAAACACCATATATTTT.